What follows are 3 T cell receptor beta chains derived from one specimen sequenced in a study of T-cell memory formation after mild COVID-19. MiXCR was run by TCRdb on the 5' RACE reads, yielding one entry per CDR3 protein. This sample has 350,000 to 450,000 distinct CDR3 sequences, with 25% to 30% found just once. Specimen: PBMCs or a T cell subset sorted from them (not recorded which). The receptors were sampled from an adult woman who had mild COVID-19 (a few samples of this study predate the infection). Cell type and time point are not known.

This clonotype was observed a few times. The CDR3 DNA reads as TGTGCCAGCACTCTGTCCCGGGACAGGGGAATACTTTACAATGAGCAGTTCTTC. It is translated as CASTLSRDRGILYNEQFF. The genes are TRBV12-3 or TRBV12-4 and TRBJ2-1; TRBD1 matches at 10 bases. Germline trimming cut 7 bases from V and 4 bases from J; bases unmatched to any gene: 16. The CDR3 has 18 amino acids.

The rearrangement joins TRBV13 to TRBJ2-7; the D gene is possibly TRBD1 (6 bases). V gave up 5 bases and J gave up 5 bases, with 13 bases separating them. The CDR3 runs to 13 residues. Germline V CDR1 and CDR2: PRHDT, FYEKMQ (reference sequence). DNA for the CDR3: TGTGCCAGCAGCCCCCAGACAGGAGACGAGCAGTACTTC. Translation gives CASSPQTGDEQYF. The complete variable domain, with remaining parts taken from reference TRBV13 and TRBJ2-7, reads AAGVIQSPRHLIKEKRETATLKCYPIPRHDTVYWYQQGPGQDPQFLISFYEKMQSDKGSIPDRFSAQQFSDYHSELNMSSLELGDSALYFCASSPQTGDEQYFGPGTRLTVT.

The V call is TRBV18, the J call TRBJ1-5, with D unresolved. V lost 6 bases and J 0 bases, leaving 9 bases between the germline ends. In germline, CDR1 is KGHSH, CDR2 LQKENI. The CDR3 is 14 amino acids. Here the CDR3 DNA reads TGTGCCAGCTCGCCGACGGCTAGCAATCAGCCCCAGCATTTT. Its translation is CASSPTASNQPQHF.